The 29 T cell receptor beta chains in this list originate from one sample, sequenced in a study of blood T cell repertoires in COVID-19 (dated by TCRdb to about 2020). Library prep was done by the immunoSEQ multiplex PCR assay. TCRdb's version of the immuneACCESS table is confined to in-frame rearrangements and falls short of the full clone set. An unresolved V gene accounts for under half of the shortfall where checked; the remainder is of unknown origin. In this sample the table shows about 250,000 clones, approximately 89% of which occur a single time. Around 6.3% of the sample goes to the ten largest clones. Specimen: peripheral blood. Source of these receptors: a woman aged 25 to 39 with COVID-19, enrolled during active disease.

This chain connects TRBV7-2 to TRBJ1-1; 7 bases line up with TRBD1. The CDR3 runs to 13 residues. V lost 6 bases and J lost 8; bases outside the gene matches: 9. Germline loops: CDR1 SGHTA, CDR2 FQGNSA. CDR3 amino acids: CASRLTGAVEAFF. CDR3 bases: TGTGCCAGCAGGCTAACAGGGGCGGTGGAAGCTTTCTTT.

The V gene is TRBV5-6, the J gene TRBJ1-1; D is perhaps TRBD1 (5 bases). CDR1 is SGHDT and CDR2 is YYEEEE in the germline V gene. The length of the CDR3 is 15 residues. Between the trimmed V and J ends, which lost 0 bases and 0 bases, there was a span of 9 bases. This CDR3 reads CASSLGQTVNTEAFF. CDR3 nucleotides: TGTGCCAGCAGCTTGGGACAGACCGTGAACACTGAAGCTTTCTTT.

The chain joins TRBV5-8 to TRBJ2-7; 8 nucleotides line up with TRBD1. After removal of 1 base from V and 3 bases from J, the junction contained 6 bases not matched to a gene. The CDR3 runs to 15 residues. Germline V gives CDR1 SGHTS, CDR2 YDEGEE. The CDR3: CASSLQGANLYEQYF. The CDR3, as DNA: TGTGCCAGCAGCTTGCAGGGGGCGAATCTCTACGAGCAGTACTTC.

This chain links TRBV9 with TRBJ2-3; 7 bases fit TRBD2. From germline, CDR1 is SGDLS and CDR2 YYNGEE. The CDR3 is made up of 16 amino acids. V dropped 3 bases and J dropped 2; count of bases not matched to a gene: 9. CDR3 in DNA: TGTGCCAGCAGCGGCCCCTCGGCGGGAGCCACAGATACGCAGTATTTT. Translation gives CASSGPSAGATDTQYF.

The chain couples TRBV6-5 to TRBJ1-2, with D possibly matching TRBD1 (5 bases). The CDR3 totals 13 residues. Germline V lookup: CDR1 MNHEY, CDR2 SVGAGI. Between the trimmed V and J ends, which lost 10 bases and 6 bases, there was a span of 18 bases. CDR3 nucleotides: TGTGCCACTCTGGGGGGTCGCTTGGATGGCTACACCTTC. Protein sequence: CATLGGRLDGYTF.

This clone has more than one count but fewer than ten. This rearrangement joins TRBV28 to TRBJ1-1; D not resolved. Germline CDR1 is MDHEN and CDR2 is SYDVKM. Trimming left V 5 bases short and J 11 bases short, with 12 bases between. The CDR3 is 11 amino acids. As DNA, the CDR3 is TGTGCCAGCAGTCTCCCGGGGTATGCTTTCTTT. Residues: CASSLPGYAFF.

This sequence joins TRBV9 and TRBJ2-7; a weak D match, TRBD1 (6 bases). The germline V gene has CDR1 SGDLS and CDR2 YYNGEE. The CDR3 covers 15 residues. V was clipped by 3 bases and J by 3 bases, with 16 bases between them. CDR3 DNA sequence: TGTGCCAGCAGCGCACCAGGGGCGCCGGTCTACGAGCAGTACTTC. Protein sequence: CASSAPGAPVYEQYF. Full variable domain (rest looked up from reference TRBV9 and TRBJ2-7): DSGVTQTPKHLITATGQRVTLRCSPRSGDLSVYWYQQSLDQGLQFLIQYYNGEERAKGNILERFSAQQFPDLHSELNLSSLELGDSALYFCASSAPGAPVYEQYFGPGTRLTVT.

This clone was seen a handful of times. V gene TRBV16 combines with J gene TRBJ1-2; D is possibly TRBD1 (6 bases). This CDR3 has 14 residues. Germline loops: CDR1 KGHSY, CDR2 FQNENV. V was cut by 0 bases and J by 8 bases, with 13 bases left in between. The chain's CDR3 is CASSQSQDSAGYTF. CDR3 DNA: TGTGCCAGCAGCCAATCACAGGACAGTGCGGGCTACACCTTC.

The chain joins TRBV25-1 to TRBJ2-5, with 9 bases that match TRBD1. V lost 6 bases and J lost 5; bases outside the gene matches: 7. Germline V gene data show CDR1 as MGHDK and CDR2 as SYGVNS. This CDR3 comprises 14 residues. CDR3 sequence: CASSTGTGLETQYF. DNA of the CDR3: TGTGCCAGCAGCACCGGGACAGGGTTGGAGACCCAGTACTTC.

The chain links TRBV12-3 or TRBV12-4 to TRBJ2-5, with a weak D call TRBD1 (5 bases). Trimming took off 2 bases at V and 8 bases at J, with 9 bases between the two ends. There are 12 residues in the CDR3. This CDR3 reads CASSLIGETQYF. In DNA, the CDR3 is TGTGCCAGCAGTTTAATAGGGGAAACCCAGTACTTC.

The chain carries TRBV10-2 and TRBJ2-7; 7 bases are shared with TRBD1. This CDR3 comprises 11 residues. CDR1 WSHSY and CDR2 SAAADI come from the germline V gene. Losses at the gene ends were 10 bases for V and 6 bases for J; bases not matched to a gene: 6. The CDR3 coding sequence is TGCGCCACCTTAACAGGGGCCGAGCAGTACTTC. It specifies CATLTGAEQYF.

The J gene is TRBJ2-7, the V gene TRBV3-1 (or the pseudogene TRBV3-2); D unresolved. There are 12 residues in the CDR3. Germline-derived CDR1 and CDR2 are LGHDT and YNNKEL (reference sequence). Trimming pared 0 bases from V and 4 bases from J, leaving 4 bases between. CDR3 in amino acids: CASSQDRYEQYF. The CDR3 DNA follows: TGTGCCAGCAGCCAAGATCGGTACGAGCAGTACTTC.

The chain carries TRBV6-1 and TRBJ2-2; TRBD1 matches 7 bases. V lost 1 base and J lost 1; bases outside the gene matches: 6. The CDR3 length is 17 residues. Germline CDR1 reads MNHNS; CDR2 reads SASEGT. The CDR3 coding sequence is TGTGCCAGCAGTGAAGTCTGGGGGACAGAGAACACCGGGGAGCTGTTTTTT. It codes for CASSEVWGTENTGELFF.

This clone appeared a few times. This rearrangement joins TRBV7-2 to TRBJ2-1; D call uncertain. CDR1 SGHTA and CDR2 FQGNSA come from the germline V gene. Trimming removed 1 base from V and 9 bases from J, with 13 bases in between. The CDR3 sequence is 14 residues long. CDR3 in DNA: TGTGCCAGCAGCTTAGTTCCCGGATGGAGTGAGCAGTTCTTC. Translated, it gives CASSLVPGWSEQFF.

V is TRBV6-2 or TRBV6-3 and J is TRBJ1-6; D not certain. There are 14 residues in the CDR3. The V end was cut by 6 bases, the J end by 0 bases, with 6 bases between. From germline, CDR1 is MNHEY and CDR2 SVGEGT. Here the CDR3 DNA reads TGTGCCAGCAGCAAGAGCTCCTATAATTCACCCCTCCACTTT. Translating it yields CASSKSSYNSPLHF.

This clone has a single count. The chain combines TRBV5-3 with TRBJ2-7, with D hard to call. TRBV5-3 is flagged as an ORF with uncertain function. This CDR3 region has 13 residues. Trimming cost V 0 bases and J 0 bases, with 4 bases left between them. Written as DNA, the CDR3 is TGTGCCAGAAGCTTGGCAAACTCCTACGAGCAGTACTTC. Translating gives CARSLANSYEQYF.

V gene TRBV20-1 combines with J gene TRBJ2-5; 8 bases line up with TRBD2. Germline trimming cut 3 bases from V and 1 base from J; bases unmatched to any gene: 7. Germline V gene lookup returns CDR1 DFQATT and CDR2 SNEGSKA (reference sequence). CDR3 length: 15 residues. CDR3 nucleotides: TGCAGTGCTAGTGGGCGGGGGGCGTCCCAAGAGACCCAGTACTTC. It encodes CSASGRGASQETQYF.

The rearrangement uses TRBV27 and TRBJ2-7; 7 bases agree with TRBD1. The V segment lost 5 bases and the J segment 3 bases; nucleotides outside the gene matches: 7. This CDR3 region has 14 residues. The V gene's germline CDR1 is MNHEY and CDR2 SMNVEV (reference sequence). The CDR3 protein is CASSPGTDYYEQYV. Written as DNA, the CDR3 is TGTGCCAGCAGTCCCGGGACAGATTACTACGAGCAGTACGTC.

The J gene is TRBJ2-1, the V gene TRBV27; 7 nucleotides line up with TRBD2. The CDR3 length is 15 residues. Per the germline V gene, CDR1 is MNHEY and CDR2 is SMNVEV (reference sequence). Unmatched junction bases numbered 6, after V lost 6 bases and J lost 1 base. The CDR3 sequence: CASSSGLVSYNEQFF. CDR3 coding DNA: TGTGCCAGCAGCTCTGGACTAGTTTCCTACAATGAGCAGTTCTTC.

The count of this clone is one. The chain links TRBV4-1 to TRBJ2-1, with TRBD2 matching over 9 bases. CDR1 is MGHRA, CDR2 YSYEKL, per germline. The CDR3 contains 15 residues. V was clipped by 0 bases and J by 15 bases; unmatched bases: 12. CDR3: CASSQDRGRALDPFF. In DNA form, the CDR3 reads TGCGCCAGCAGCCAAGATCGCGGGAGGGCCTTAGATCCGTTCTTC.

This chain connects TRBV5-1 to TRBJ1-6; 10 positions agree with TRBD1. The germline V gene encodes CDR1 SGHRS and CDR2 YFSETQ. The CDR3 totals 14 residues. The J segment lost 9 bases and the V segment lost 4 bases, leaving 4 bases of the junction unmatched. As DNA, the CDR3 is TGCGCCAGCAGCCAGGGACAGGGGCTTTCACCCCTCCACTTT. It codes for CASSQGQGLSPLHF. The full variable domain, rest sourced from reference TRBV5-1 and TRBJ1-6, is KAGVTQTPRYLIKTRGQQVTLSCSPISGHRSVSWYQQTPGQGLQFLFEYFSETQRNKGNFPGRFSGRQFSNSRSEMNVSTLELGDSALYLCASSQGQGLSPLHFGNGTRLTVT.

V and J are TRBV6-2 or TRBV6-3 and TRBJ2-7; weak D call: TRBD2 (6 bases). Germline assignment: CDR1 MNHEY and CDR2 SVGEGT. The CDR3 spans 16 residues. V was trimmed by 6 bases and J by 10 bases, leaving 28 bases between them. CDR3 sequence: CASSPGEGRRIPAQYV. CDR3 coding DNA: TGTGCCAGCAGCCCGGGAGAAGGGAGGCGGATTCCTGCCCAGTACGTC.

The gene calls are TRBV2 and TRBJ2-3, with D tentatively TRBD2 (5 bases). Germline lookup yields CDR1 SNHLY and CDR2 FYNNEI. V was clipped by 2 bases and J by 4 bases, with 10 bases between them. The CDR3 loop spans 14 amino acids. The CDR3 sequence: CASSEWMRADTQYF. CDR3 sequence (DNA): TGTGCCAGCAGTGAATGGATGCGGGCAGATACGCAGTATTTT.

This clone appeared many times. The rearrangement links TRBV5-5 to TRBJ1-1; TRBD1 agrees at 7 bases. CDR1 SGHKS and CDR2 YYEKEE come from the germline V gene (reference sequence). Trimming cost V 4 bases and J 3 bases; bases outside gene matches: 15. This CDR3 is built from 17 residues. The chain's CDR3 is CASSVTGQAKSDTEAFF. The CDR3 region has the DNA TGTGCCAGCAGCGTGACAGGACAGGCCAAATCGGACACTGAAGCTTTCTTT.

This clone showed up just once. The rearrangement joins TRBV19 to TRBJ2-3, with D unresolved. Trimming took 6 bases from V and 2 from J, leaving 18 bases between them. Looked up from germline, CDR1 is LNHDA and CDR2 is SQIVND (reference sequence). CDR3 length: 16 residues. The CDR3 DNA sequence: TGTGCCAGTAGCCCCACGGGTGGGTGGCACACAGATACGCAGTATTTT. Encoded protein: CASSPTGGWHTDTQYF.

The chain has TRBV7-2 and TRBJ1-4; TRBD1 is a possible D gene (6 bases). CDR1 is SGHTA and CDR2 is FQGNSA in the germline V gene. V gave up 4 bases and J gave up 5 bases, with 11 bases separating them. This CDR3 region has 14 residues. CDR3 in DNA: TGTGCCAGCAGCTCCAGACAGGAAAATGAAAAACTGTTTTTT. Protein product: CASSSRQENEKLFF.

The V and J genes are TRBV6-2 or TRBV6-3 and TRBJ2-1; the match to TRBD2 covers 9 bases. V lost 1 base to trimming and J lost 8 bases; unmatched junction nucleotides: 12. Germline values: CDR1 MNHEY, CDR2 SVGEGT. This CDR3 has 17 residues. The CDR3 here is CASSYYKGTSLTDEQFF. The CDR3 DNA is TGTGCCAGCAGTTACTACAAAGGGACTAGCCTTACTGATGAGCAGTTCTTC.

The genes are TRBV19 and TRBJ2-1; TRBD2 is a possible D gene (5 bases). The V end lost 1 base, the J end lost 0 bases, and 13 bases lay between the germline ends. CDR3 length: 17 residues. Germline V CDR1 and CDR2: LNHDA, SQIVND (reference sequence). CDR3 region: CASSIGAGGSSYNEQFF. In DNA, the CDR3 is TGTGCCAGTAGTATAGGGGCGGGTGGGAGCTCCTACAATGAGCAGTTCTTC.

The genes are TRBV28 and TRBJ1-2; D is possibly TRBD1 (5 bases). Trimming took 6 bases from V and 7 from J, leaving 9 bases between them. There are 11 residues in the CDR3. In germline, CDR1 is MDHEN, CDR2 SYDVKM. The CDR3 region has the DNA TGTGCCAGCAGGGGGCTGAGTGGCTACACCTTC. Protein: CASRGLSGYTF.